This paragraph covers one TCR beta chain sequence. Its matching antigen is unknown. A read error may account for a junction end that differs from germline. The data derive from a study of vaccination and CD4 T cells after COVID-19. Study as a whole: A vaccine, either BNT162b2 or mRNA-1273, was given to participants in two doses.

CDR1 and CDR2 (germline): SGHTA, FQGNSA. The CDR3 runs to 13 residues. As to treatment: roughly 11-day PBMC culture with coronavirus spike peptide pools or control peptides (ViraFEST assay). Cultured CD4+ T cells had their DNA profiled by the Oncomine TCR Beta short-read assay. TCRdb fed the PCR reads into MiXCR, producing one record per CDR3 protein. The sample records around 11,000 distinct CDR3 sequences, about 44% being singletons. The chain combines TRBV7-2 with TRBJ2-4, with D perhaps assigned TRBD1 or TRBD2 (5 bases each). The clonotype originates from a human donor who had recovered from COVID-19. The sequenced sample consisted of CD4+ T cells from blood, cultured in vitro. CDR3 in amino acids: CASSSPGHNIQYF. The CDR3, as DNA: TGCGCCAGCAGCTCACCGGGGCACAACATTCAGTACTTC.